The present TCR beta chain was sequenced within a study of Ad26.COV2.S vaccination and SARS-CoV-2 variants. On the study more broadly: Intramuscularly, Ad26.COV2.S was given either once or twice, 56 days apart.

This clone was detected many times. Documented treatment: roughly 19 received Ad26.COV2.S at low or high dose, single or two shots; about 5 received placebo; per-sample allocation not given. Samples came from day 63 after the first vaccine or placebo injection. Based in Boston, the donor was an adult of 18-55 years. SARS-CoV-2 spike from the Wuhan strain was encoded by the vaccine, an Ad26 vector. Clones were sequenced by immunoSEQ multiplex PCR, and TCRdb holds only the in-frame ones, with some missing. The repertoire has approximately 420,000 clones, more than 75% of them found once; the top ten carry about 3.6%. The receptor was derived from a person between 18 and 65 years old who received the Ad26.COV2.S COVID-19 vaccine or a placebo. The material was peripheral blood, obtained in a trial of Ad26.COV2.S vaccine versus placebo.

This chain's CDR3 is CASSVQGNSGYTF. The CDR3 region has the DNA TGTGCCAGCAGCGTTCAGGGGAATAGTGGCTACACCTTC. The V call is TRBV9, the J call TRBJ1-2; a weak D match, TRBD1 (6 bases). Germline CDR1 is SGDLS and CDR2 is YYNGEE. V lost 2 bases, J lost 7 bases, and 12 bases lay in between. The CDR3 has 13 residues.